The source of this T cell receptor (beta chain) is a study of PD-1 blockade in classical Hodgkin lymphoma. General study findings and limits: Complete responders' diversity at baseline resembled that of newly diagnosed patients. Individuals initiating nivolumab under 1 year after ASCT were excluded.

Relapse was seen in all patients after autologous stem cell transplantation, and brentuximab vedotin exposure was variable. In its sample, this clone was seen once. Its antigen is not identified. Sequenced by immunoSEQ multiplex PCR; TCRdb stores in-frame clones only, minus some. The repertoire has tens of thousands of clones, 80% of them found once; the top ten carry approximately 20%. Specimen: peripheral blood mononuclear cells (PBMCs), collected before the second cycle of nivolumab. This receptor was taken from a human donor with classical Hodgkin lymphoma.

CDR3: CASSSGLGNEQFF. CDR3 coding DNA: TGTGCCAGCAGCTCGGGCTTGGGGAATGAGCAGTTCTTC. This chain uses TRBV7-9 with TRBJ2-1; D gene unclear. Per germline, CDR1 SEHNR and CDR2 FQNEAQ (reference sequence). Trimming left V 4 bases short and J 7 bases short, with 11 bases between. This CDR3 region has 13 residues.